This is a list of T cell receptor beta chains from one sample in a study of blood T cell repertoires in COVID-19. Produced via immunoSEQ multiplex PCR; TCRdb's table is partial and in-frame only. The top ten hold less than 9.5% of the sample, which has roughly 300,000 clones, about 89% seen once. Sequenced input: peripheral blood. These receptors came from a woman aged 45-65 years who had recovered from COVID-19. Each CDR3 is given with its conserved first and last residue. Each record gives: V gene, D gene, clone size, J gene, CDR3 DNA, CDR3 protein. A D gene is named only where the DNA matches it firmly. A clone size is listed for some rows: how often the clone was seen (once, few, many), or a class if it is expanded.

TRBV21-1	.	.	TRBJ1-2	TGTGCCAGCAGCAGCCGGGACAGGGGGCTGTGTGGCTACACCTTC	CASSSRDRGLCGYTF
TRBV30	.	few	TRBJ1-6	TGTGCCTGGAGTGTTGGTCGGGAGAATTCACCCCTCCACTTT	CAWSVGRENSPLHF
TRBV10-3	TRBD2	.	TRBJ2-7	TGTGCCACCACTAGCGGGGCCTACGAGCAGTACTTC	CATTSGAYEQYF
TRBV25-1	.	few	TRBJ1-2	TGTGCCAGCGGGGGAGCGGGGCCTTATGGCTACACCTTC	CASGGAGPYGYTF
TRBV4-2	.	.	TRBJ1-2	TGTGCCAGCAGCCAAGACCCCTACGATGGCTACACCTTC	CASSQDPYDGYTF
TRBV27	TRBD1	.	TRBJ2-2	TGTGCCAGCAGTTTAGACGACAGGGGGTCCAGCACCGGGGAGCTGTTTTTT	CASSLDDRGSSTGELFF
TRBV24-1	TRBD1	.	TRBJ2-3	TGTGCCACCAGTGAGTATGACAGGGTTGGTACAGATACGCAGTATTTT	CATSEYDRVGTDTQYF
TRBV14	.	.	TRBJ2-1	TGTGCCAGCAGCCTAGAATTAGCCAGGGGTGAGCAGTTCTTC	CASSLELARGEQFF
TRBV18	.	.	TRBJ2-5	TGTGCCAGCTCACTTCCTACAGGGCAAGAGACCCAGTACTTC	CASSLPTGQETQYF
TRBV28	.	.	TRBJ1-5	TGTGCCAGCAGTTCATCCGGTCAGGGGACCCAGCATTTT	CASSSSGQGTQHF
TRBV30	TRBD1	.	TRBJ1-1	TGTGCCTGGGAGGGGGCCTCGAACACTGAAGCTTTCTTT	CAWEGASNTEAFF
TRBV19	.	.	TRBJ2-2	TGTGCCAGTAGTTTCCAACAAGGGGCCGGGGAGCTGTTTTTT	CASSFQQGAGELFF
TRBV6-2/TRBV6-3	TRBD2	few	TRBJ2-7	TGTGCCAGCAGTCGGCGACCGGGACTAGCGACCCTCGGCTCCTACGAGCAGTACTTC	CASSRRPGLATLGSYEQYF
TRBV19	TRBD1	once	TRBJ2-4	TGTGCCAGTAGCAGGGACAGGGACGACATTCAGTACTTC	CASSRDRDDIQYF
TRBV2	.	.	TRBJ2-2	TGTGCCAGCAGGCCCTTAACAGCCACCGGGGAGCTGTTTTTT	CASRPLTATGELFF
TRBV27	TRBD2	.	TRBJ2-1	TGTGCCAGCAGTTTGGCGGGAGGGGTGCGTGGTGAGCAGTTCTTC	CASSLAGGVRGEQFF
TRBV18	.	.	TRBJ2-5	TGTGCCAGCTCCGAACAGGAGACCCAGTACTTC	CASSEQETQYF
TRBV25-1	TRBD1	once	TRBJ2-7	TGTGCCAGCAGTGGTACCGGGACAGGGGGCCGTGAGCAGTACTTC	CASSGTGTGGREQYF
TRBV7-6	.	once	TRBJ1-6	TGTGCCAGCAGCTTAGTGTACAGGGCGGCAGGTTCACCCCTCCACTTT	CASSLVYRAAGSPLHF
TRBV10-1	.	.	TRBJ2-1	TGCGCCAGCAAATACTCGAGCTCCTACAATGAGCAGTTCTTC	CASKYSSSYNEQFF